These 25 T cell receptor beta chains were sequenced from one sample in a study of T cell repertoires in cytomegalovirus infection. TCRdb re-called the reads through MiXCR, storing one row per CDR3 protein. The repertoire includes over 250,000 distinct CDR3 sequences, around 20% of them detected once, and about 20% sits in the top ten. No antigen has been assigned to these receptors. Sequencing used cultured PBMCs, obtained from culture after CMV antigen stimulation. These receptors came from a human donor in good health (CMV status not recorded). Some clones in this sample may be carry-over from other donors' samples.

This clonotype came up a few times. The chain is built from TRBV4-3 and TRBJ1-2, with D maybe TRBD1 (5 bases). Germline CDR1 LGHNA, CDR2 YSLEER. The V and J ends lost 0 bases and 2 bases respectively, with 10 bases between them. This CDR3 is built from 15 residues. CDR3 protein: CASSQDFQGNYGYTF. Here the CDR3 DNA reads TGCGCCAGCAGCCAAGATTTCCAGGGAAACTATGGCTACACCTTC.

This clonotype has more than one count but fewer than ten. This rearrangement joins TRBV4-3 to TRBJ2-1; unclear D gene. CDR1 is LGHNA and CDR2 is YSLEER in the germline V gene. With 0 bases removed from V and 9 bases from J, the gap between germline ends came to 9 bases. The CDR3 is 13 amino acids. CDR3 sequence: CASSQDWGAEQFF. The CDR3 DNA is TGCGCCAGCAGCCAAGACTGGGGTGCTGAGCAGTTCTTC.

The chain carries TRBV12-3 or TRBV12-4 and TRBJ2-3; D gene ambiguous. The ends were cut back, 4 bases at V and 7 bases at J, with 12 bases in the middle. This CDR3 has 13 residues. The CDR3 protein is CASSYPQPNTQYF. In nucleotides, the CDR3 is TGTGCCAGCAGTTACCCTCAACCAAATACGCAGTATTTT.

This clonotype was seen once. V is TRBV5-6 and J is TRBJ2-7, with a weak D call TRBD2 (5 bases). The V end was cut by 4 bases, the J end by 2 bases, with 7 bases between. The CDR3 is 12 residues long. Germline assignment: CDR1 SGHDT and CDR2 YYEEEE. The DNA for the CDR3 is TGTGCCAGCAGCAAGGAGGCCTACGAGCAGTACTTC. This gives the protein CASSKEAYEQYF. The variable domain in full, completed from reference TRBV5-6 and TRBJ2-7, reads DAGVTQSPTHLIKTRGQQVTLRCSPKSGHDTVSWYQQALGQGPQFIFQYYEEEERQRGNFPDRFSGHQFPNYSSELNVNALLLGDSALYLCASSKEAYEQYFGPGTRLTVT.

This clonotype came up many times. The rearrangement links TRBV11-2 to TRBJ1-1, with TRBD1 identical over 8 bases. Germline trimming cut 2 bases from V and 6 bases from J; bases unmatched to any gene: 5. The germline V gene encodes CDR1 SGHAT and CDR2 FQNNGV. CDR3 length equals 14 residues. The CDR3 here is CASSLFGQGAEAFF. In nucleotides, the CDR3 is TGTGCCAGCAGCTTATTCGGACAGGGTGCTGAAGCTTTCTTT.

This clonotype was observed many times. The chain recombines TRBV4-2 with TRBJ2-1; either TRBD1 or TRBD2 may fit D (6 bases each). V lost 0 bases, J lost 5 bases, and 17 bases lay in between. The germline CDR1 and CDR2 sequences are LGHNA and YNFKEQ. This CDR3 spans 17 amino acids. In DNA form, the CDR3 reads TGTGCCAGCAGCCAAGATCGCGGCGGGACAAACCACAATGAGCAGTTCTTC. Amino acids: CASSQDRGGTNHNEQFF.

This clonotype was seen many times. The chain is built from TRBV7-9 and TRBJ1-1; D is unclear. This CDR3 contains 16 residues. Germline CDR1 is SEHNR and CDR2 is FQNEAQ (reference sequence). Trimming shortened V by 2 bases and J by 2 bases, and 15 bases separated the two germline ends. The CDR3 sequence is CASSLRSGGYNTEAFF. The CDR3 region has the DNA TGTGCCAGCAGCTTACGTTCCGGAGGGTACAACACTGAAGCTTTCTTT.

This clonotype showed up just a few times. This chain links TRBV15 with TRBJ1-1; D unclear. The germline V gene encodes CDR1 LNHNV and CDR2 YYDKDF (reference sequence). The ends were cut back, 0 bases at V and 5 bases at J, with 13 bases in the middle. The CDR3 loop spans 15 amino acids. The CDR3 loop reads CATSRDSLDYTEAFF. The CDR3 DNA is TGTGCCACCAGCAGAGATAGTCTGGATTATACTGAAGCTTTCTTT.

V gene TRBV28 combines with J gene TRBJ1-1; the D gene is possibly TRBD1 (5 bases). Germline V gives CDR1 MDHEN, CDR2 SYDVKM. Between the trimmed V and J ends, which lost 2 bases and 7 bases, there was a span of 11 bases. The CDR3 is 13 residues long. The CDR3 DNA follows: TGTGCCAGCAGTTTAGTGGGGCGGTTTGAAGCTTTCTTT. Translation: CASSLVGRFEAFF.

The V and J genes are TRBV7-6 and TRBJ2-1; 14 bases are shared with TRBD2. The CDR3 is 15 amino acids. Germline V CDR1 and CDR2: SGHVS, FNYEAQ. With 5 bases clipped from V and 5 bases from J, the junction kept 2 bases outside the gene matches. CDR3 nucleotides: TGTGCCAGCAGCCAGACTAGCGGGAGGGACAATGAGCAGTTCTTC. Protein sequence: CASSQTSGRDNEQFF.

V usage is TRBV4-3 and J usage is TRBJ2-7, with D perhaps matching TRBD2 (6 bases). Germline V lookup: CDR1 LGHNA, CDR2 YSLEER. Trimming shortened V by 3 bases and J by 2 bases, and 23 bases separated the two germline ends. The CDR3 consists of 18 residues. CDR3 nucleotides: TGCGCCAGCAGCCAGAATCACGACGGGGGAGTCAGAGCCTACGAGCAGTACTTC. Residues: CASSQNHDGGVRAYEQYF.

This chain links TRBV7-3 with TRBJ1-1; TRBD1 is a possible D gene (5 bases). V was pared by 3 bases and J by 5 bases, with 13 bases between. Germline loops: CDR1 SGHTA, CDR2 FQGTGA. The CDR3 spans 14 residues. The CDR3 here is CASSLGRGATEAFF. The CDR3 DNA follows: TGTGCCAGCAGCTTGGGGAGAGGGGCAACTGAAGCTTTCTTT.

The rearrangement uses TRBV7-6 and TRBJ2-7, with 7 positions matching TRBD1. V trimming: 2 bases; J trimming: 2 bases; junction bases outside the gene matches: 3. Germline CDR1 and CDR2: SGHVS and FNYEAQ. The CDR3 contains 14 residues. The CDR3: CASSLRGTAYEQYF. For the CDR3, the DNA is TGTGCCAGCAGCTTAAGGGGGACAGCCTACGAGCAGTACTTC.

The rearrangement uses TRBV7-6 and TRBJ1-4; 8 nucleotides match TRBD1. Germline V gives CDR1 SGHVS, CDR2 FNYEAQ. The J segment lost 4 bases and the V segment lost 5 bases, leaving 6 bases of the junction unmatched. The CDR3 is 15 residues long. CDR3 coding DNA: TGTGCCAGCAGCCTGGAGGGACAGGATAATGAAAAACTGTTTTTT. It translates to CASSLEGQDNEKLFF.

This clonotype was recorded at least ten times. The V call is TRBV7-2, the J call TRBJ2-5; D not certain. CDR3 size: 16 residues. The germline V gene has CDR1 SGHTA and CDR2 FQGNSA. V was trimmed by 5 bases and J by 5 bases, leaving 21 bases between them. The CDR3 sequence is CASSPIGLGPGETQYF. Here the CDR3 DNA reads TGTGCCAGCAGCCCTATTGGTCTCGGGCCCGGGGAGACCCAGTACTTC.

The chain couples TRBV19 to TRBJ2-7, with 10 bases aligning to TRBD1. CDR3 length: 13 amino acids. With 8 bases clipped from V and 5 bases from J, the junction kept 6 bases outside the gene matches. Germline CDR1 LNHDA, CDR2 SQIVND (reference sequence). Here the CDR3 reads CASVSGTGDEQYF. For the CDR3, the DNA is TGTGCCAGTGTCTCCGGGACAGGGGACGAGCAGTACTTC.

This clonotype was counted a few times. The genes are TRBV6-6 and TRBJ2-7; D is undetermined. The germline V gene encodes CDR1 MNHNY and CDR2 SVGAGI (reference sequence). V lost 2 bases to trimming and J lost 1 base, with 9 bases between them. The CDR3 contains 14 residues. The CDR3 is CASSYGTKSYEQYV. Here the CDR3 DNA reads TGTGCCAGCAGTTACGGCACTAAATCCTACGAGCAGTACGTC.

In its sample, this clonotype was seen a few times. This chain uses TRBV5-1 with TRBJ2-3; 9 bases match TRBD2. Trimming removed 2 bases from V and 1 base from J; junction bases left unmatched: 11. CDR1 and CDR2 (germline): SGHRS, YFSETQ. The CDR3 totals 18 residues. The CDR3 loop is CASSFEASGILGTDTQYF. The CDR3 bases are TGCGCCAGCAGCTTTGAGGCTAGCGGGATTTTGGGCACAGATACGCAGTATTTT. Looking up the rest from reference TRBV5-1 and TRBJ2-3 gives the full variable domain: KAGVTQTPRYLIKTRGQQVTLSCSPISGHRSVSWYQQTPGQGLQFLFEYFSETQRNKGNFPGRFSGRQFSNSRSEMNVSTLELGDSALYLCASSFEASGILGTDTQYFGPGTRLTVL.

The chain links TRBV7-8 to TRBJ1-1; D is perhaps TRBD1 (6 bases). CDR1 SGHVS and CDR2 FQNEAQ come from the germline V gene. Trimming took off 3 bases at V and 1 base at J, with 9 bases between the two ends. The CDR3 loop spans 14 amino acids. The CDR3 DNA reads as TGTGCCAGCAGCTTCCACAGGGCGAACACTGAAGCTTTCTTT. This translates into CASSFHRANTEAFF.

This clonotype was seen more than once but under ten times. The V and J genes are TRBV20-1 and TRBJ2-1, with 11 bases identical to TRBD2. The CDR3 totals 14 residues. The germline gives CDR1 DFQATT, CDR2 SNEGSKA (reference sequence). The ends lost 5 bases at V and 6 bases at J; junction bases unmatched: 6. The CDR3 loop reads CSAETSGIGNEQFF. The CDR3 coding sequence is TGCAGTGCTGAGACTAGCGGGATAGGCAATGAGCAGTTCTTC.

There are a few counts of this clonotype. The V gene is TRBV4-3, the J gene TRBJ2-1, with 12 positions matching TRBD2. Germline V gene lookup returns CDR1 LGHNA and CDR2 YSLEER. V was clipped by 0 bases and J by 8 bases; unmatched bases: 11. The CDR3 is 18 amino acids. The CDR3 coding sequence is TGCGCCAGCAGCCAAGATCTCGGGCTAGCGGGAGGGGGCGATGAGCAGTTCTTC. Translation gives CASSQDLGLAGGGDEQFF.

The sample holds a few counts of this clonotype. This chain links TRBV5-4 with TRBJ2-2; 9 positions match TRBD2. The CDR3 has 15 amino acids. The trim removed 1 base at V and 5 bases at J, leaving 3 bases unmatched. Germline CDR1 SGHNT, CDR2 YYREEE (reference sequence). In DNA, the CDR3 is TGTGCCAGCAGCTTGAGGCTAGCGGGAACCGGGGAGCTGTTTTTT. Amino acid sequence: CASSLRLAGTGELFF.

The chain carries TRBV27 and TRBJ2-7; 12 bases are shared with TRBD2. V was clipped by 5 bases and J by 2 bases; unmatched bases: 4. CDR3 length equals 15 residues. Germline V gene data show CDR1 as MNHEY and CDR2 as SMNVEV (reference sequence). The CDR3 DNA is TGTGCCAGCAGTATAGGACTAGCGGGAACCTACGAGCAGTACTTC. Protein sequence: CASSIGLAGTYEQYF.

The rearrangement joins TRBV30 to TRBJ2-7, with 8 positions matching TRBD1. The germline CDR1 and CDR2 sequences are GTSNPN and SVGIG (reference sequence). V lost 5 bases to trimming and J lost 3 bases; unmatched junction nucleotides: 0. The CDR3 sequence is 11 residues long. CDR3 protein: CAWDRGYEQYF. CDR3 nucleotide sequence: TGTGCCTGGGACAGGGGCTACGAGCAGTACTTC.

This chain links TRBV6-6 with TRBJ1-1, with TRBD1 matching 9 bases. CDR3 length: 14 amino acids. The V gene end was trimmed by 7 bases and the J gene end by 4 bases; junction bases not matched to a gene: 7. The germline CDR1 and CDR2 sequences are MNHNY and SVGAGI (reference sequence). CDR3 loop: CASNRDRVGTEAFF. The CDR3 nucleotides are TGTGCCAGCAATAGGGACAGGGTGGGCACTGAAGCTTTCTTT.